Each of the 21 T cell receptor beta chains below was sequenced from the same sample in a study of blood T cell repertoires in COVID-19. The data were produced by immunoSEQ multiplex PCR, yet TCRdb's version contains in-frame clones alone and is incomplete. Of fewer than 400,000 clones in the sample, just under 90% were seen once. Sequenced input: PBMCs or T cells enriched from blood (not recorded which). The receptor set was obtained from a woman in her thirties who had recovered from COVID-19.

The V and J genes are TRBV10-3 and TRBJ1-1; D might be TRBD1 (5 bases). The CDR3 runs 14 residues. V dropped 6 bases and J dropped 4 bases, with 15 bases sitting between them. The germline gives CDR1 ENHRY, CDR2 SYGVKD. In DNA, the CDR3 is TGTGCCATCAGCCCCAGGGCCTTCGGCACTGAAGCTTTCTTT. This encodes CAISPRAFGTEAFF.

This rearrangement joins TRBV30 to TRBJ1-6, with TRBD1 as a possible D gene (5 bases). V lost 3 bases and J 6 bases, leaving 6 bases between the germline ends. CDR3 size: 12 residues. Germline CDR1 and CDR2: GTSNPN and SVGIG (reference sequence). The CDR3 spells CAWSQGNSPLHF. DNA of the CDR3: TGTGCCTGGAGCCAGGGTAATTCACCCCTCCACTTT.

In DNA, the CDR3 is TGTGCCAGCAGTGCCGGGACTAGCGGGAGTTTAGAGACCCAGTACTTC. It codes for CASSAGTSGSLETQYF. This chain uses TRBV27 with TRBJ2-5; 14 positions agree with TRBD2. The trim removed 5 bases at V and 4 bases at J, leaving 6 bases unmatched. CDR1 is MNHEY, CDR2 SMNVEV, per germline (reference sequence). The CDR3 is made up of 16 amino acids.

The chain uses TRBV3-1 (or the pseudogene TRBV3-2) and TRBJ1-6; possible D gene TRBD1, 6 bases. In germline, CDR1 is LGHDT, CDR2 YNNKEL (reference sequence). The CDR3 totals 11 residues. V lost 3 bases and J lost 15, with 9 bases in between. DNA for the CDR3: TGTGCCAGCAGCCATGGGGACAACCTCCACTTT. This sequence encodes CASSHGDNLHF.

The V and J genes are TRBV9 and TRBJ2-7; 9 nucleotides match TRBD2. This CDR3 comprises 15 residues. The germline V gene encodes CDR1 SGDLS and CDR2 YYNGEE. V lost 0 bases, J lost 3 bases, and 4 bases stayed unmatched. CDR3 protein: CASSVASGVNYEQYF. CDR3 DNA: TGTGCCAGCAGCGTAGCTAGCGGGGTCAACTACGAGCAGTACTTC.

CDR3 protein: CASSLNAGGSYNEQFF. The CDR3 DNA is TGTGCCAGCAGCTTAAACGCAGGGGGCTCCTACAATGAGCAGTTCTTC. This chain joins TRBV7-3 and TRBJ2-1; 7 bases are a match to TRBD1. J gave up 0 bases and V 1 base, and 3 bases lay outside the gene matches. Germline assignment: CDR1 SGHTA and CDR2 FQGTGA. CDR3 length equals 16 residues.

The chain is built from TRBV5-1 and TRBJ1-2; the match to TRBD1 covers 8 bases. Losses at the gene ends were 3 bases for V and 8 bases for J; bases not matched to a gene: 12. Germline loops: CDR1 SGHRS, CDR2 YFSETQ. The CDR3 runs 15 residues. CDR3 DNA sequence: TGCGCCAGCAGCTGGGGGGACAGGCAAAGGAGGGGCTACACCTTC. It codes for CASSWGDRQRRGYTF.

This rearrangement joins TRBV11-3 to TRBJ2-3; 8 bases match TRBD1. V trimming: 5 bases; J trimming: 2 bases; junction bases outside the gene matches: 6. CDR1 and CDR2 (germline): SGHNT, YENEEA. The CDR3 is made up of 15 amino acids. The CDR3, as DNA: TGTGCCAGCAGCCGAGGACAGGGAGCCACAGATACGCAGTATTTT. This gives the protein CASSRGQGATDTQYF. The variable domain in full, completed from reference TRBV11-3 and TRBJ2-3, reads EAGVVQSPRYKIIEKKQPVAFWCNPISGHNTLYWYLQNLGQGPELLIRYENEEAVDDSQLPKDRFSAERLKGVDSTLKIQPAELGDSAVYLCASSRGQGATDTQYFGPGTRLTVL.

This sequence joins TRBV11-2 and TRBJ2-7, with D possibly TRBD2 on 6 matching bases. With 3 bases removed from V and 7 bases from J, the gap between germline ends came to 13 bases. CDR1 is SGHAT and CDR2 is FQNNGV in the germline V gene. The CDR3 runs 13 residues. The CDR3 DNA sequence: TGTGCCAGCAGCTTTGGGACTTCGAGGGAGCAGTACTTC. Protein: CASSFGTSREQYF.

Written as DNA, the CDR3 is TGTGCCAGCAGCCAAGATGGTGGACTAGCGGGGGGGCCTGGGACCCAGTACTTC. This sequence encodes CASSQDGGLAGGPGTQYF. This rearrangement joins TRBV4-2 to TRBJ2-5; 15 bases align to TRBD2. The CDR3 runs 18 residues. The ends lost 0 bases at V and 7 bases at J; junction bases unmatched: 9. Germline V gene data show CDR1 as LGHNA and CDR2 as YNFKEQ.

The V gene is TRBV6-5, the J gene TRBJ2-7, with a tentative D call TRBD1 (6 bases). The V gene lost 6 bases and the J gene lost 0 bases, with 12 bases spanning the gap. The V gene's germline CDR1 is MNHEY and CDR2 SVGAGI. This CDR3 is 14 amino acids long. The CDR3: CASRRGDNSYEQYF. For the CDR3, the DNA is TGTGCCAGCAGGCGAGGGGACAACTCCTACGAGCAGTACTTC.

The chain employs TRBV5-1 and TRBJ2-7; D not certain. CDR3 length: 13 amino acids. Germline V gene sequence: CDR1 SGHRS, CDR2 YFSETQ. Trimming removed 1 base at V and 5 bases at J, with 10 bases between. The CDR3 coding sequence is TGCGCCAGCAGCTTGCCTAGTTTAGACGAGCAGTACTTC. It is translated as CASSLPSLDEQYF.

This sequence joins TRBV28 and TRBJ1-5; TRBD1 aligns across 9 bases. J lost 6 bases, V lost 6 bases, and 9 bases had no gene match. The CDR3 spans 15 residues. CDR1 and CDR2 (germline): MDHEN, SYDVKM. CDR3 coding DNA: TGTGCCAGCAGACGAACCGGGACAGGGTTTCAGCCCCAGCATTTT. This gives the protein CASRRTGTGFQPQHF.

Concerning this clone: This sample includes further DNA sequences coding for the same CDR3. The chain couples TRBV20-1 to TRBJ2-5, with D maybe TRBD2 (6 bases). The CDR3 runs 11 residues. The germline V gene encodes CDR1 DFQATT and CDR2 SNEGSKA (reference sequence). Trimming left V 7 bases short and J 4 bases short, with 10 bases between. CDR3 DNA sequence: TGCAGTGTTCGCGGGGCAGAGACCCAGTACTTC. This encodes CSVRGAETQYF.

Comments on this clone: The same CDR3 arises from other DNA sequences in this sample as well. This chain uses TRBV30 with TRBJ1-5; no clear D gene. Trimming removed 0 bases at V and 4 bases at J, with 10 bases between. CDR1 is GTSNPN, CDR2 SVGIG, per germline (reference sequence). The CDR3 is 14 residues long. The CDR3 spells CAWSVPGGNQPQHF. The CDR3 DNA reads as TGTGCCTGGAGTGTACCCGGAGGGAATCAGCCCCAGCATTTT.

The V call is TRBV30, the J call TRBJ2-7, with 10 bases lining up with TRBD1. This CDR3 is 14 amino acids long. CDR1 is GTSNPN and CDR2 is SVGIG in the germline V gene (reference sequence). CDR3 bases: TGTGCTCTAGGAAGGGGACAGGGGTTAGGCGAGCAGTACTTC. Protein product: CALGRGQGLGEQYF.

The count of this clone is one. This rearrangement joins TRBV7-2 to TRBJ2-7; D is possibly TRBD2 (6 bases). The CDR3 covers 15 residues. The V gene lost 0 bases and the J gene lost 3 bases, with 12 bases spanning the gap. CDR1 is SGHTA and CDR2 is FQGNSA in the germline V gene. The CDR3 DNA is TGTGCCAGCAGCTTAGCGGCTAGCGCGGACTACGAGCAGTACTTC. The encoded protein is CASSLAASADYEQYF.

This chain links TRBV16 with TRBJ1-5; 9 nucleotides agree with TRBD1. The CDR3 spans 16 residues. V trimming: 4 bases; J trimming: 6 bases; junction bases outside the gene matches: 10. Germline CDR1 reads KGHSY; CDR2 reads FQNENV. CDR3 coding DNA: TGTGCCAGCAGCCCTCAACCGGGACAGGGTGTTCAGCCCCAGCATTTT. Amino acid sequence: CASSPQPGQGVQPQHF.

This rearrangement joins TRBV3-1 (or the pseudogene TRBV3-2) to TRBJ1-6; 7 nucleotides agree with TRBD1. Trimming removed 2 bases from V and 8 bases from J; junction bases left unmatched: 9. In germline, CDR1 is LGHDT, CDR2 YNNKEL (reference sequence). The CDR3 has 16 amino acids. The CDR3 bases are TGTGCCAGCAGCCAATTGGGCAGGGGGGCCTATTCACCCCTCCACTTT. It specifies CASSQLGRGAYSPLHF.

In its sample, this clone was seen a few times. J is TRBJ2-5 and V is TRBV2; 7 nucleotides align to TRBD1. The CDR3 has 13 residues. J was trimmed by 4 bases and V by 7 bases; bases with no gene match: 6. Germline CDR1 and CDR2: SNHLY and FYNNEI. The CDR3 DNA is TGTGCCAGCAACACGGGACAGATAGAGACCCAGTACTTC. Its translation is CASNTGQIETQYF. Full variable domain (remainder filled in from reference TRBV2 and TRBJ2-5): EPEVTQTPSHQVTQMGQEVILRCVPISNHLYFYWYRQILGQKVEFLVSFYNNEISEKSEIFDDQFSVERPDGSNFTLKIRSTKLEDSAMYFCASNTGQIETQYFGPGTRLLVL.

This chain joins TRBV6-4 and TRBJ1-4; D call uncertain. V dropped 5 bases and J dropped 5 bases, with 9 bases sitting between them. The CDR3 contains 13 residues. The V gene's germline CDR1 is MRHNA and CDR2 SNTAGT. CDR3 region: CASSPDGNEKLFF. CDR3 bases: TGTGCCAGCAGTCCCGACGGGAATGAAAAACTGTTTTTT.